Listed below are T cell receptor beta chains from one sample, sequenced in a study of blood T cell repertoires in COVID-19. Data came from immunoSEQ multiplex PCR; TCRdb stores just in-frame clones and leaves some out. Counted here are 330,000 or so clones, less than 90% occurring once; the ten biggest clones make up about 3%. Sequencing was performed on PBMCs or T cells enriched from blood (not recorded which). Receptor source: a woman between 25 and 40 years old who had recovered from COVID-19. The CDR3 runs from the conserved cysteine through the conserved F or W. The order of the fields is J gene, V gene, D gene, clone size, CDR3 protein, CDR3 DNA. A D gene is named only where the DNA matches it firmly. Not every row has a clone size; where given, it reads once, few, many or a size class.

TRBJ1-5 | TRBV24-1 | - | - | CATSDPGTSQPQHF | TGTGCCACCAGTGACCCAGGGACATCTCAGCCCCAGCATTTT
TRBJ2-3 | TRBV28 | - | - | CASSLFGDTQYF | TGTGCCAGCAGTTTATTCGGGGATACGCAGTATTTT
TRBJ1-2 | TRBV29-1 | TRBD1 | - | CSVEDVWVDRGLSGYTF | TGCAGCGTTGAAGATGTATGGGTAGACAGGGGGCTTTCTGGCTACACCTTC
TRBJ2-1 | TRBV19 | TRBD1 | - | CASNSPGQGADEQFF | TGTGCCAGTAATTCCCCGGGACAGGGGGCCGATGAGCAGTTCTTC
TRBJ1-6 | TRBV18 | - | - | CASSPTQNAPLHF | TGTGCCAGCTCACCGACTCAGAATGCACCCCTCCACTTT
TRBJ2-3 | TRBV19 | TRBD2 | - | CASSMGSGRETDTQYF | TGTGCCAGTAGTATGGGAAGCGGGAGAGAGACAGATACGCAGTATTTT
TRBJ2-3 | TRBV7-9 | TRBD1 | - | CASSQGQGARKQRTDTQYF | TGTGCCAGCAGCCAGGGACAGGGGGCGAGAAAACAGCGGACAGATACGCAGTATTTT
TRBJ1-2 | TRBV5-4 | - | - | CASSGSGLGSYGYTF | TGTGCCAGCAGCGGGAGCGGGTTGGGCTCCTATGGCTACACCTTC
TRBJ2-2 | TRBV19 | TRBD2 | - | CASTPRGVDTGELFF | TGTGCCAGTACCCCTCGGGGGGTTGACACCGGGGAGCTGTTTTTT
TRBJ2-5 | TRBV6-5 | TRBD1 | - | CASILTGVQETQYF | TGTGCCAGCATCCTTACAGGGGTCCAAGAGACCCAGTACTTC
TRBJ2-5 | TRBV3-1/TRBV3-2 | - | - | CASSQPDYQETQYF | TGTGCCAGCAGCCAACCGGACTACCAGGAGACCCAGTACTTC
TRBJ1-1 | TRBV4-1 | TRBD1 | once | CASSPATGGLDTEAFF | TGCGCCAGCAGCCCGGCGACAGGGGGCTTGGACACTGAAGCTTTCTTT
TRBJ2-2 | TRBV4-2 | TRBD2 | - | CASSQVFLLGLAAEQNTGELFF | TGTGCCAGCAGCCAAGTCTTCTTACTGGGACTAGCGGCAGAACAGAACACCGGGGAGCTGTTTTTT
TRBJ2-1 | TRBV6-5 | - | - | CASSYVEGGEQFF | TGTGCCAGCAGTTACGTTGAGGGCGGTGAGCAGTTCTTC